These T cell receptor beta chains were read from a single sample in a study of blood T cell repertoires in COVID-19. The method was immunoSEQ multiplex PCR; TCRdb's version includes in-frame clones alone and lacks a portion of them. The top ten hold 7.2% of the sample, which has 150,000 or so clones, 80% to 90% seen once. The sample comprised peripheral blood. The receptors originated from a woman aged 45-60 years in a cohort sampled during active or convalescent COVID-19. Each CDR3 is given with its conserved first and last residue. The order of the fields is CDR3 DNA, CDR3 protein, V gene, D gene, clone size, J gene. The D gene is left open where the match is weak. Clone size is given for some rows only: seen once, a few or many times, or a class if the clone is expanded.

CDR3 DNA: TGTGCCAGCAGCCCGGGACACGGAGCTAACTATGGCTACACCTTC
CDR3 protein: CASSPGHGANYGYTF
V gene: TRBV7-2
D gene: .
clone size: .
J gene: TRBJ1-2

CDR3 DNA: TGTGCCAGCAGCCCAGGCCAGGGGTCTGATACGCAGTATTTT
CDR3 protein: CASSPGQGSDTQYF
V gene: TRBV7-9
D gene: .
clone size: few
J gene: TRBJ2-3

CDR3 DNA: TGTGCCAGCAGCCCTCATAGTGACGAAGACAGGGCAAGTGAAGCTTTCTTT
CDR3 protein: CASSPHSDEDRASEAFF
V gene: TRBV21-1
D gene: .
clone size: .
J gene: TRBJ1-1

CDR3 DNA: TGCGCCAGCAGCCAAGAAGGCAGGGGGCGCGTGAACACTGAAGCTTTCTTT
CDR3 protein: CASSQEGRGRVNTEAFF
V gene: TRBV4-3
D gene: TRBD1
clone size: .
J gene: TRBJ1-1

CDR3 DNA: TGTGCCACCACGACCCGGGACAGGGGATTCAACTATGGCTACACCTTC
CDR3 protein: CATTTRDRGFNYGYTF
V gene: TRBV19
D gene: TRBD1
clone size: .
J gene: TRBJ1-2

CDR3 DNA: TGTGCCAGCAGTGACTTTGGCCCCTATGGCTACACCTTC
CDR3 protein: CASSDFGPYGYTF
V gene: TRBV6-1
D gene: .
clone size: .
J gene: TRBJ1-2

CDR3 DNA: TGTGCCAGCAGCCTGGGTGCGGGACAGGACTCCACAGATACGCAGTATTTT
CDR3 protein: CASSLGAGQDSTDTQYF
V gene: TRBV3-1/TRBV3-2
D gene: TRBD1
clone size: once
J gene: TRBJ2-3

CDR3 DNA: TGTGCCATCAGTGAGGGGCGGGGTGAAAAACTGTTTTTT
CDR3 protein: CAISEGRGEKLFF
V gene: TRBV10-3
D gene: .
clone size: .
J gene: TRBJ1-4

CDR3 DNA: TGTGCCAGCAAGGGGGCCTTGAGCACTGAAGCTTTCTTT
CDR3 protein: CASKGALSTEAFF
V gene: TRBV12-3/TRBV12-4
D gene: TRBD1
clone size: .
J gene: TRBJ1-1

CDR3 DNA: TGTGCCAGCAGCGCCACCGGGACAGACTATGGCTACACCTTC
CDR3 protein: CASSATGTDYGYTF
V gene: TRBV6-5
D gene: TRBD1
clone size: .
J gene: TRBJ1-2

CDR3 DNA: TGTGCCAGCAGTTCTGTGGGGGGGGAGTCCTACGAGCAGTACTTC
CDR3 protein: CASSSVGGESYEQYF
V gene: TRBV27
D gene: TRBD2
clone size: .
J gene: TRBJ2-7

CDR3 DNA: TGTGCCAGCAGTGAACCGTTTACCTACGAGCAGTACTTC
CDR3 protein: CASSEPFTYEQYF
V gene: TRBV6-1
D gene: .
clone size: .
J gene: TRBJ2-7

CDR3 DNA: TGTGCCAGCAGCTTTAAAAACACCCTTGTTTATGGCTACACCTTC
CDR3 protein: CASSFKNTLVYGYTF
V gene: TRBV7-2
D gene: .
clone size: .
J gene: TRBJ1-2

CDR3 DNA: TGTGCCAGTAGGCGCCAAGAGGGGGATCAGCCCCAGCATTTT
CDR3 protein: CASRRQEGDQPQHF
V gene: TRBV19
D gene: .
clone size: .
J gene: TRBJ1-5

CDR3 DNA: TGTGCCAGCAGTTACTCCCTCGACAACGGCTACACCTTC
CDR3 protein: CASSYSLDNGYTF
V gene: TRBV6-5
D gene: .
clone size: .
J gene: TRBJ1-2

CDR3 DNA: TGTGCCAGCAGCTTAGCCGGGACTCCCAACGCCGCCGGTGAGCAGTTCTTC
CDR3 protein: CASSLAGTPNAAGEQFF
V gene: TRBV7-6
D gene: .
clone size: .
J gene: TRBJ2-1

CDR3 DNA: TGCGCCAGCAGCTTGACGTATCAGGATGGAAACACCATATATTTT
CDR3 protein: CASSLTYQDGNTIYF
V gene: TRBV5-1
D gene: .
clone size: .
J gene: TRBJ1-3

CDR3 DNA: TGTGCCAGCAGCCAGGACAGAAGCATAATGAACACTGAAGCTTTCTTT
CDR3 protein: CASSQDRSIMNTEAFF
V gene: TRBV7-9
D gene: .
clone size: few
J gene: TRBJ1-1

CDR3 DNA: TGTGCCAGCAGTTTTACCTTAGCGGGGGTCGGGGATACGCAGTATTTT
CDR3 protein: CASSFTLAGVGDTQYF
V gene: TRBV2
D gene: TRBD2
clone size: .
J gene: TRBJ2-3

CDR3 DNA: TGTGCCAGCAGCCAAGGGGACAGCTATGGCTACACCTTC
CDR3 protein: CASSQGDSYGYTF
V gene: TRBV3-1/TRBV3-2
D gene: TRBD1
clone size: .
J gene: TRBJ1-2

CDR3 DNA: TGCGCCAGCAGCCAAGGAGGGGGCCACAGGAGTCCTAATGAAAAACTGTTTTTT
CDR3 protein: CASSQGGGHRSPNEKLFF
V gene: TRBV4-1
D gene: TRBD1
clone size: .
J gene: TRBJ1-4

CDR3 DNA: TGTGCCAGCAGCCTTCGGGACACCGCTAACTATGGCTACACCTTC
CDR3 protein: CASSLRDTANYGYTF
V gene: TRBV7-8
D gene: .
clone size: once
J gene: TRBJ1-2

CDR3 DNA: TGTGCCAGCTCGTTGACAGCTAACTATGGCTACACCTTC
CDR3 protein: CASSLTANYGYTF
V gene: TRBV28
D gene: .
clone size: .
J gene: TRBJ1-2

CDR3 DNA: TGTGCCAGTAGTATAGAGGGGACTAGCGCCGTGCTAGGGGCCAACGTCCTGACTTTC
CDR3 protein: CASSIEGTSAVLGANVLTF
V gene: TRBV19
D gene: TRBD2
clone size: .
J gene: TRBJ2-6

CDR3 DNA: TGTGCCAGCAGCAGAGCGGGGGGGACAGTATATGGCTACACCTTC
CDR3 protein: CASSRAGGTVYGYTF
V gene: TRBV6-5
D gene: TRBD1
clone size: .
J gene: TRBJ1-2

CDR3 DNA: TGCGCCAGCAGTTCCATGAACACTGAAGCTTTCTTT
CDR3 protein: CASSSMNTEAFF
V gene: TRBV10-2
D gene: .
clone size: once
J gene: TRBJ1-1

CDR3 DNA: TGTGCCAGCAGCCCTAGAGGGGACAGGGGGCTCTACGAGCAGTACTTC
CDR3 protein: CASSPRGDRGLYEQYF
V gene: TRBV6-2/TRBV6-3
D gene: TRBD1
clone size: .
J gene: TRBJ2-7

CDR3 DNA: TGTGCCAGTATTTCCACAGGGGGGTCGAACACTGAAGCTTTCTTT
CDR3 protein: CASISTGGSNTEAFF
V gene: TRBV19
D gene: TRBD1
clone size: once
J gene: TRBJ1-1

CDR3 DNA: TGCGCCAGCAGCTTGGTGCCGAGCGGGGGAGATACGCAGTATTTT
CDR3 protein: CASSLVPSGGDTQYF
V gene: TRBV5-1
D gene: TRBD2
clone size: .
J gene: TRBJ2-3

CDR3 DNA: TGCGCCAGCAGTGGGGGACAGCTAGAGACCCAGTACTTC
CDR3 protein: CASSGGQLETQYF
V gene: TRBV10-1
D gene: TRBD1
clone size: .
J gene: TRBJ2-5

CDR3 DNA: TGTGCCAGTAGCCTTGGACCAGCGGCCGATACGCAGTATTTT
CDR3 protein: CASSLGPAADTQYF
V gene: TRBV19
D gene: .
clone size: .
J gene: TRBJ2-3

CDR3 DNA: TGTGCCAGCAAGGCTCAGGGACAGGGAACTTACAATGAGCAGTTCTTC
CDR3 protein: CASKAQGQGTYNEQFF
V gene: TRBV6-4
D gene: TRBD1
clone size: .
J gene: TRBJ2-1

CDR3 DNA: TGTGCCAGCAGTGAAGAGGGACAGGGGACCTCTAACTATGGCTACACCTTC
CDR3 protein: CASSEEGQGTSNYGYTF
V gene: TRBV6-1
D gene: TRBD1
clone size: .
J gene: TRBJ1-2

CDR3 DNA: TGTGCCAGCACCTCCTTGCAGGGTATCTACACTGAAGCTTTCTTT
CDR3 protein: CASTSLQGIYTEAFF
V gene: TRBV27
D gene: .
clone size: .
J gene: TRBJ1-1

CDR3 DNA: TGTGCCAGTAGTATCCCAGCTGTTAGCGGGGGGGCCGACGACGAGCAGTACTTC
CDR3 protein: CASSIPAVSGGADDEQYF
V gene: TRBV19
D gene: TRBD2
clone size: .
J gene: TRBJ2-7

CDR3 DNA: TGTGCCAGCAGCAGGAAAGCGGGGGGGCTCACAGATACGCAGTATTTT
CDR3 protein: CASSRKAGGLTDTQYF
V gene: TRBV11-2
D gene: TRBD2
clone size: .
J gene: TRBJ2-3

CDR3 DNA: TGTGCCAGCAGCTTGGCCGGGACAGCCCTCACCGGGGAGCTGTTTTTT
CDR3 protein: CASSLAGTALTGELFF
V gene: TRBV5-4
D gene: TRBD1
clone size: .
J gene: TRBJ2-2